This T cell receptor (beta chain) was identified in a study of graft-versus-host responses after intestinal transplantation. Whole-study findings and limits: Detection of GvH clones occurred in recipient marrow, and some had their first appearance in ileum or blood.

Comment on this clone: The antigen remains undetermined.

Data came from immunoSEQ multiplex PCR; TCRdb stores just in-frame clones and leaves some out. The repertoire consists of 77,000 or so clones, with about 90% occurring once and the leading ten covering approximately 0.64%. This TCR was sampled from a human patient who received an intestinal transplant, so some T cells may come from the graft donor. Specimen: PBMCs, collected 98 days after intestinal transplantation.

The chain's CDR3 is CAISDLGPLNTGELFF. The CDR3 DNA reads as TGTGCCATCAGCGACCTGGGACCGCTGAACACCGGGGAGCTGTTTTTT. The chain couples TRBV10-3 to TRBJ2-2; D may match TRBD1 or TRBD2 (5 bases each). The length of the CDR3 is 16 residues. V gave up 6 bases and J gave up 1 base, with 15 bases separating them. Germline CDR1 reads ENHRY; CDR2 reads SYGVKD.